Listed here is a single T cell receptor (beta chain). These data originate in a study of blood T cell repertoires in COVID-19. Whole-study context: Both acute and convalescent COVID-19 samples were obtained from the United States, Italy and Spain. Sample material is recorded as cDNA or gDNA derived from T cells, B-cell-depleted T cells, or PBMCs.

In the source study's methods: Estimated nucleated cell counts came from reference gene primer amplification. The protocol was immunoSEQ multiplex PCR, while the TCRdb copy is restricted to in-frame clones and leaves out a portion. That table gives V, J and clone size, and the DNA gave D and trimming. Of about 230,000 clones listed, 83% were seen once; the top ten hold approximately 7.4%. The CDR3 has 18 residues. The germline gives CDR1 MNHEY, CDR2 SMNVEV (reference sequence). V lost 2 bases and J lost 1; bases outside the gene matches: 6. This chain uses TRBV27 with TRBJ2-4; 12 positions agree with TRBD2. The clonotype comes from a woman aged 45-59 years with acute or convalescent COVID-19. The sample comprised peripheral blood. CDR3 loop: CASSLRTSGMGAKNIQYF. CDR3 nucleotides: TGTGCCAGCAGTTTAAGGACTAGCGGGATGGGGGCCAAAAACATTCAGTACTTC.